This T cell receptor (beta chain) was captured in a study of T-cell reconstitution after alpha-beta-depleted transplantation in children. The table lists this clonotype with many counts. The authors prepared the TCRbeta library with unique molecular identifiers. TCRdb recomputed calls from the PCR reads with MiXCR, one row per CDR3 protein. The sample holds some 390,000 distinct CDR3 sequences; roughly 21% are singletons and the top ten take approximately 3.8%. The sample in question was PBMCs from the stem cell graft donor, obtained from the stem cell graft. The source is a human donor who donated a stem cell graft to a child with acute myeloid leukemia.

CDR3 sequence (DNA): TGCAGTGCTAGACAAAACACTGAAGCTTTCTTT. Translating gives CSARQNTEAFF. The rearrangement links TRBV20-1 to TRBJ1-1; no firm D call. V was trimmed by 2 bases and J by 2 bases, leaving 3 bases between them. This CDR3 contains 11 residues. Germline V gives CDR1 DFQATT, CDR2 SNEGSKA (reference sequence).